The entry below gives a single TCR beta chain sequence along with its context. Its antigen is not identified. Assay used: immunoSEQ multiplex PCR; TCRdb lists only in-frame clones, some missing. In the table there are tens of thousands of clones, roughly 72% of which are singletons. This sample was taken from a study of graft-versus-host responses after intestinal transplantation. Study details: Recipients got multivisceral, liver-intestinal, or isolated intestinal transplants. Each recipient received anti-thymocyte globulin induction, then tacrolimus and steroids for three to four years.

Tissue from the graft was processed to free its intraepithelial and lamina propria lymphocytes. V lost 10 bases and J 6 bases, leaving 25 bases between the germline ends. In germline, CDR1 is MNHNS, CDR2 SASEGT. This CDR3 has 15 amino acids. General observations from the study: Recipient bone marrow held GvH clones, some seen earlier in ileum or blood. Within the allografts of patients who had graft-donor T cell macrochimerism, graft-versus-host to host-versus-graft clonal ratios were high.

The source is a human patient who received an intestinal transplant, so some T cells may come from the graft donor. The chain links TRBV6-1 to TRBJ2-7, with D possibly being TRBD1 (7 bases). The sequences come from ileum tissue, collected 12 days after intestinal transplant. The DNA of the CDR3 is TGTGCCACCTCAGGGGGGCAGAGCCTGCCCCTCGAGCAGTACTTC. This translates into CATSGGQSLPLEQYF.